This T cell receptor (beta chain) is from a study of T cell repertoires in cytomegalovirus infection. CDR1 and CDR2 from the germline V gene are SEHNR and FQNEAQ (reference sequence). The CDR3 sequence is 13 residues long. V was shortened by 9 bases and J by 0 bases, with 9 bases between the two germline ends. TCRdb ran MiXCR on the reads and lists one entry per CDR3 protein. The table records around 750,000 distinct CDR3 sequences, 30% to 35% of them present only once. Overall study results and limits: Identification of carriers of CMV plus the relevant HLA was achieved through cumulative public TCR beta family frequency. In two of eight donors, the top clonotype was HLA-C-restricted CMV-specific.

Of note for this clonotype: Antigen specificity is unknown.

V gene TRBV7-9 combines with J gene TRBJ2-4; D is ambiguous. The material sequenced was cultured CD8+ T cells from PBMCs, taken from culture after CMV antigen stimulation. The receptor's source is a human donor in good health (CMV status not recorded). Some clones in this sample may be carry-over from other donors' samples. DNA for the CDR3: TGTGCCAGTGCAGGTGCAGCCAAAAACATTCAGTACTTC. Amino acid sequence: CASAGAAKNIQYF. Together with reference TRBV7-9 and TRBJ2-4, the CDR3 gives the full variable domain: DTGVSQNPRHKITKRGQNVTFRCDPISEHNRLYWYRQTLGQGPEFLTYFQNEAQLEKSRLLSDRFSAERPKGSFSTLEIQRTEQGDSAMYLCASAGAAKNIQYFGAGTRLSVL.